Reported below is one T cell receptor beta chain. This study enrolled people aged roughly 18 to 89 from approximately 25 US geographic areas. Researchers sorted participants into cohorts using their self-reported clinical history. This specimen comes from a study of blood T cell repertoires in COVID-19. With 2 bases removed from V and 0 bases from J, the gap between germline ends came to 8 bases. Germline V gene data show CDR1 as MGHRA and CDR2 as YSYEKL. This CDR3 region has 15 residues. Source study methods: Estimated nucleated cell counts came from reference gene primer amplification. Using immunoSEQ multiplex PCR, the repertoire was profiled, and TCRdb retains in-frame clones only, with some absent. V, J and clone size are those of that table, while D and trimming were read from the DNA. The profile shows a few hundred thousand clones, 85% of them singletons.

J is TRBJ1-5 and V is TRBV4-1, with D perhaps TRBD1 (5 bases). This clonotype originated in a man aged 40-49 years who had recovered from COVID-19. What was sequenced was PBMCs or T cells enriched from blood (not recorded which). The DNA for the CDR3 is TGCGCCAGCAGCCAACAGGGTTATAGCAATCAGCCCCAGCATTTT. This codes for CASSQQGYSNQPQHF.